Listed below are T cell receptor beta chains from one sample, sequenced in a study of vaccination effects on CD4 cells after COVID-19. Data came from immunoSEQ multiplex PCR; TCRdb stores just in-frame clones and leaves some out. The sample consists of around 62,000 clones, just under 75% of them appearing once. No cognate antigen is known for these TCRs. This specimen consisted of CD4+ T cells from PBMCs cultured without peptide, obtained after COVID-19 vaccination. These receptors originate from a human donor who received a COVID-19 vaccine. Each CDR3 is given with its conserved first and last residue. D genes are given only for firm matches. Where a row states a size, it is once, few, many or the class of an expanded clone; other rows omit it.

v_gene	j_gene	abundance	d_gene	CDR3aa	CDR3nt
TRBV24-1	TRBJ1-5	NA	NA	CATSDSFEGQPQHF	TGTGCCACCAGTGACAGCTTTGAGGGTCAGCCCCAGCATTTT
TRBV3-1/TRBV3-2	TRBJ1-2	NA	NA	CASSQGMGARTF	TGTGCCAGCAGCCAAGGAATGGGAGCTAGAACCTTC
TRBV5-5	TRBJ2-6	few	TRBD1	CASSLVLQGGSGANVLTF	TGTGCCAGCAGCTTGGTTTTACAGGGGGGTTCTGGGGCCAACGTCCTGACTTTC
TRBV5-6	TRBJ1-5	NA	NA	CASSLGRGFQPQHF	TGTGCCAGCAGCTTGGGGAGGGGGTTTCAGCCCCAGCATTTT
TRBV27	TRBJ2-1	NA	TRBD1	CASRPGTGGWGEQFF	TGTGCCAGCAGGCCAGGGACAGGGGGTTGGGGTGAGCAGTTCTTC
TRBV7-3	TRBJ2-2	NA	NA	CASSLMGGSGELFF	TGTGCCAGCAGCTTAATGGGGGGCTCCGGGGAGCTGTTTTTT
TRBV29-1	TRBJ1-2	few	NA	CSVDVRQISNYGYTF	TGCAGCGTTGATGTTCGGCAGATTTCTAACTATGGCTACACCTTC
TRBV24-1	TRBJ2-3	NA	NA	CATSDTGNLDTQYF	TGTGCCACCAGTGATACAGGGAACTTGGATACGCAGTATTTT
TRBV29-1	TRBJ1-1	NA	NA	CSVDRGGTEAFF	TGCAGCGTTGATCGGGGAGGCACTGAAGCTTTCTTT
TRBV7-2	TRBJ1-5	few	NA	CASSLWGGNQPQHF	TGTGCCAGCAGCTTGTGGGGAGGGAATCAGCCCCAGCATTTT
TRBV19	TRBJ2-2	NA	NA	CASSKRDTGELFF	TGTGCCAGTAGTAAAAGGGACACCGGGGAGCTGTTTTTT
TRBV5-1	TRBJ1-2	few	NA	CASSLEPGANYGYTF	TGCGCCAGCAGCTTGGAACCAGGAGCTAACTATGGCTACACCTTC
TRBV4-1	TRBJ1-1	NA	NA	CASSQVKGGYTEAFF	TGCGCCAGCAGCCAAGTTAAGGGGGGGTACACTGAAGCTTTCTTT
TRBV19	TRBJ2-6	NA	TRBD1	CASSIPRDREFSGANVLTF	TGTGCCAGTAGTATCCCCCGGGACAGGGAATTCTCTGGGGCCAACGTCCTGACTTTC
TRBV7-2	TRBJ2-5	once	NA	CASSQALGETQYF	TGTGCCAGCAGCCAGGCTTTGGGAGAGACCCAGTACTTC
TRBV10-1	TRBJ1-6	few	NA	CASSESRGPGSPLHF	TGCGCCAGCAGTGAGTCGAGAGGCCCTGGGTCACCCCTCCACTTT
TRBV29-1	TRBJ1-2	once	NA	CSVEKPLPKGSLYYGYTF	TGCAGCGTTGAAAAGCCCCTTCCAAAGGGATCCCTTTACTATGGCTACACCTTC
TRBV10-2	TRBJ2-3	NA	NA	CASRGLYGRSADTQYF	TGCGCCAGCAGGGGGTTGTATGGCAGGAGCGCTGATACGCAGTATTTT
TRBV29-1	TRBJ2-5	once	NA	CSVLTGLETQYF	TGCAGTGTGCTTACAGGGCTAGAGACCCAGTACTTC
TRBV5-4	TRBJ2-1	NA	NA	CASSFVGVPYNEQFF	TGTGCCAGCAGTTTCGTGGGGGTCCCATACAATGAGCAGTTCTTC
TRBV6-2/TRBV6-3	TRBJ1-2	NA	NA	CASSYSTPAGAGYTF	TGTGCCAGCAGTTACTCGACACCCGCAGGGGCCGGCTACACCTTC
TRBV21-1	TRBJ2-2	NA	NA	CASSYPGGMTGELFF	TGTGCCAGCAGCTATCCAGGGGGCATGACCGGGGAGCTGTTTTTT
TRBV4-2	TRBJ1-2	NA	NA	CASSQAALNYGYTF	TGTGCCAGCAGCCAAGCTGCCCTTAACTATGGCTACACCTTC
TRBV9	TRBJ1-1	NA	NA	CASSVAGLNTEAFF	TGTGCCAGCAGCGTAGCAGGGTTAAACACTGAAGCTTTCTTT
TRBV5-1	TRBJ1-2	few	NA	CASSLGLRPYGYTF	TGCGCCAGCAGCTTAGGGCTTCGTCCGTATGGCTACACCTTC
TRBV14	TRBJ1-2	NA	NA	CASSKSLNYGYTF	TGTGCCAGCAGCAAAAGCCTGAACTATGGCTACACCTTC
TRBV6-5	TRBJ1-3	NA	NA	CASSEPRGRNTIYF	TGTGCCAGCAGCGAGCCCAGGGGCCGGAACACCATATATTTT
TRBV5-5	TRBJ1-5	once	NA	CASSLDARGSNQPQHF	TGTGCCAGCAGCTTGGATGCTAGGGGGAGCAATCAGCCCCAGCATTTT
TRBV7-2	TRBJ1-2	once	NA	CASSFVPGAGSGYTF	TGTGCCAGCAGCTTCGTTCCGGGGGCAGGGTCCGGCTACACCTTC
TRBV19	TRBJ1-5	NA	TRBD1	CASSSPGQVSRQPQHF	TGTGCCAGTAGCTCTCCGGGACAGGTTTCTCGGCAGCCCCAGCATTTT
TRBV9	TRBJ2-3	NA	NA	CASSVVEGSSTDTQYF	TGTGCCAGCAGCGTAGTCGAGGGGTCTAGCACAGATACGCAGTATTTT
TRBV18	TRBJ1-1	NA	NA	CASSAHTNTEAFF	TGTGCCAGCTCCGCACATACGAACACTGAAGCTTTCTTT
TRBV5-1	TRBJ1-5	few	TRBD1	CASSSSGQGAYQPQHF	TGCGCCAGCAGCTCCTCGGGACAGGGTGCATATCAGCCCCAGCATTTT
TRBV5-1	TRBJ2-3	NA	NA	CASSFRDLGTDTQYF	TGCGCCAGCAGCTTCCGGGACTTAGGCACAGATACGCAGTATTTT
TRBV5-8	TRBJ2-3	NA	NA	CASPNWGGRTDTQYF	TGTGCCAGCCCGAATTGGGGGGGGCGCACAGATACGCAGTATTTT
TRBV24-1	TRBJ2-5	NA	NA	CATSDSRGEGAGETQYF	TGTGCCACCAGTGATTCTCGTGGGGAGGGGGCAGGCGAGACCCAGTACTTC
TRBV3-1/TRBV3-2	TRBJ2-5	NA	NA	CASSQEAGLETQYF	TGTGCCAGCAGCCAAGAGGCAGGGTTGGAGACCCAGTACTTC
TRBV11-2	TRBJ2-3	NA	TRBD2	CASSLGGAMYTQYF	TGTGCCAGCAGCCTCGGGGGGGCCATGTATACGCAGTATTTT
TRBV7-2	TRBJ1-5	NA	TRBD1	CASSFHQGGIQPQHF	TGTGCCAGCAGCTTTCACCAGGGGGGGATTCAGCCCCAGCATTTT
TRBV5-8	TRBJ1-2	few	NA	CASSSDGDYGYTF	TGTGCCAGCAGCTCGGACGGGGACTATGGCTACACCTTC
TRBV2	TRBJ1-5	few	NA	CASSAQAVNQPQHF	TGTGCCAGCAGTGCACAGGCCGTAAATCAGCCCCAGCATTTT
TRBV7-2	TRBJ2-1	few	TRBD1	CASSRDRENEQFF	TGTGCCAGCAGTCGGGACAGGGAAAATGAGCAGTTCTTC
TRBV7-2	TRBJ2-5	NA	TRBD1	CASSHGQVFETQYF	TGTGCCAGCAGTCATGGACAGGTCTTCGAGACCCAGTACTTC
TRBV6-5	TRBJ1-2	NA	NA	CASSYSMKGDGYTF	TGTGCCAGCAGTTACTCGATGAAGGGGGATGGCTACACCTTC
TRBV3-1/TRBV3-2	TRBJ1-6	NA	NA	CASRDGATYNSPLHF	TGTGCCAGCAGGGACGGAGCTACCTATAATTCACCCCTCCACTTT
TRBV5-6	TRBJ1-2	NA	TRBD1	CASSSPPGTGNYGYTF	TGTGCCAGCAGCTCCCCTCCCGGGACAGGGAACTATGGCTACACCTTC
TRBV7-3	TRBJ2-5	NA	TRBD1	CASSPGQGETQYF	TGTGCCAGCAGCCCGGGACAGGGAGAGACCCAGTACTTC
TRBV5-8	TRBJ1-5	NA	NA	CASSLLGGGEYSNQPQHF	TGTGCCAGCAGCTTGCTAGGGGGTGGCGAATATAGCAATCAGCCCCAGCATTTT
TRBV2	TRBJ2-3	NA	NA	CASSPATSRTDTQYF	TGTGCCAGCAGTCCAGCGACATCACGCACTGATACGCAGTATTTT